The clone carrying this T cell receptor beta chain was seen ten or more times. Its antigen is still unknown. V gave up 0 bases and J gave up 2 bases, with 6 bases separating them. The CDR3 totals 13 residues. Germline V CDR1 and CDR2: SGHRS, YFSETQ. TCRdb ran MiXCR on the RT-PCR reads and lists one entry per CDR3 protein. This table holds about 520,000 distinct CDR3 sequences, 6% to 9% found once. The data were obtained in a study of response to subunit inactivated influenza vaccine. Study conclusions and caveats: Authors suggested that a seasonal influenza vaccination recruits few new T cells each time.

The sequencing used PBMCs from blood, collected 23 months after vaccination. This sequence was found in a man between 50 and 69 years old who received an inactivated influenza vaccine. The chain links TRBV5-1 to TRBJ2-7; D is undetermined. DNA of the CDR3: TGCGCCAGCAGCTTGGAATCAGCCTACGAGCAGTACTTC. It specifies CASSLESAYEQYF.